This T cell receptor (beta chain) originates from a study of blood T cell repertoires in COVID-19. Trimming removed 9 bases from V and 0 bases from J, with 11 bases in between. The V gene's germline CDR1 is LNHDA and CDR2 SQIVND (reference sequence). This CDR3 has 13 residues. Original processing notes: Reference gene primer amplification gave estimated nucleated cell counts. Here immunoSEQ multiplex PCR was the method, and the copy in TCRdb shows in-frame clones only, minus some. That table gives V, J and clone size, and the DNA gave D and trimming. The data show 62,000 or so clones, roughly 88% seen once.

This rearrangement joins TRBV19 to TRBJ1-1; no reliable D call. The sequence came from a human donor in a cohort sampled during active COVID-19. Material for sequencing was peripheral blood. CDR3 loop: CASGYGVNTEAFF. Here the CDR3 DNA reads TGTGCCAGCGGGTATGGAGTGAACACTGAAGCTTTCTTT.